The present entry profiles one T cell receptor (beta chain) with its context. No cognate antigen has been identified for it. Base qualities were left out, and no much larger clone turns up one base away. One collaborating source in Seattle enrolled patients while the patients were actively infected and followed the patients over time throughout the course of disease. Collaborating institutions collected whole blood in K2EDTA tubes following their own protocols. For TCRbeta analysis, collaborators shipped samples as frozen whole blood, isolated PBMCs, or DNA extracted from either of those sample types. This sample is part of a study of blood T cell repertoires in COVID-19 (dated by TCRdb to 2020 to 2021). Context from the whole study: The collaborator samples originated in the United States, Italy and Spain and spanned the acute and convalescent phases of COVID-19. The prospective study material was composed of cDNA or gDNA derived from T cells, B-cell-depleted T cells, or PBMCs. The repertoires were released in a freely available public database intended as a resource for research on the immune response to SARS-CoV-2. A de-identified subject ID, COVID-19 status, age in years and sex were almost always included in the sample metadata. Deeply sampled blood TCRbeta repertoires from subjects exposed to, actively infected with, or recovered from COVID-19 were included in the dataset. Where available, HLA class I and class II types were obtained from metadata supplied by the sample provider rather than from assay-based typing. Samples came from the ongoing ImmuneRACE study (first 160 participants) plus 1,254 subjects from 6 global collaborators.

General findings and caveats noted by the study authors: How much clinical and demographic metadata was included differed by source and by participant, and the metadata was provided uncurated.

The immunoSEQ Assay, a bias-controlled multiplex PCR, was used to amplify TCRbeta CDR3 regions from genomic DNA. The published analysis was carried out like this. Nucleated cell counts per sample were estimated from amplification of reference gene primers within the assay. To quantify the absolute abundance of each unique TCRbeta CDR3 rearrangement, sequence reads were collapsed and filtered. For each sample, productive Simpson clonality was calculated by taking the square root of Simpson's diversity index across productive rearrangements. Entries here come from immuneACCESS through TCRdb and include only in-frame sequences with V and J called. Some clones fail to appear in such tables; in the studies checked, an unresolved V gene covers under half of the shortfall, and the cause of the remainder is unknown. Clone size and the V and J calls come from that table; the DNA yielded D and trimming. The sample table shows around 210,000 clones, and roughly 85% are seen once. The leading ten clones occupy 5.1% of the sample.

Including the terminal cysteine and phenylalanine, the CDR3 comprises 16 residues. The DNA shown is the 48-base CDR3, in frame from base 1. After removal of 2 bases from V and 5 bases from J, the junction retains 6 bases not matched to a gene. The germline V gene specifies MDHEN as CDR1 and SYDVKM as CDR2. Sequenced material: peripheral blood. This clonotype was sampled from a man between 45 and 60 years old with COVID-19, enrolled during active disease. The chain joins TRBV28 to TRBJ2-5; 12 bases in the middle match TRBD2. The DNA sequence follows: TGTGCCAGCAGTTTAACTAGCGGGGGGCTTGGGGAGACCCAGTACTTC. Translation gives CASSLTSGGLGETQYF.